The 24 T cell receptor beta chains below all came from one sample that was sequenced in a study of CD8 T cells in ankylosing spondylitis. Each CDR3 protein gets one entry after TCRdb re-called the 5' RACE reads with MiXCR. Here the sample spans 290,000 or so distinct CDR3 sequences, about a fifth being singletons. The source material was blood, either unsorted or a sorted T cell fraction (not recorded which). These receptors were obtained from a female donor with ankylosing spondylitis or in good health (not recorded which).

The genes are TRBV6-5 and TRBJ2-5, with D unresolved. V was shortened by 4 bases and J by 5 bases, with 14 bases between the two germline ends. From germline, CDR1 is MNHEY and CDR2 SVGAGI. The CDR3 has 14 amino acids. CDR3 residues: CASSWARKGETQYF. CDR3 coding DNA: TGTGCCAGCAGTTGGGCCAGGAAAGGGGAGACCCAGTACTTC.

J is TRBJ2-1 and V is TRBV12-3 or TRBV12-4; tentatively, D is TRBD2 (5 bases). V dropped 6 bases and J dropped 9 bases, with 18 bases sitting between them. CDR3 length: 14 amino acids. This CDR3 reads CASRKREGRVEQFF. As DNA, the CDR3 is TGTGCCAGCAGAAAACGCGAGGGTAGAGTTGAGCAGTTCTTC.

This clonotype was seen at least ten times. The chain has TRBV29-1 and TRBJ1-1; 7 bases match TRBD1. CDR1 and CDR2 from the germline V gene are SQVTM and ANQGSEA. Trimming at V came to 6 bases and at J to 5 bases, leaving 9 bases not matched to a gene. The CDR3 consists of 13 residues. The CDR3 DNA sequence: TGCAGCGTGGGTAGACAGGGTCGGACTGAAGCTTTCTTT. Protein: CSVGRQGRTEAFF.

This clonotype was counted ten times or more. This chain connects TRBV20-1 to TRBJ2-5; 8 bases are shared with TRBD1. V shed 5 bases, J shed 5 bases, and the junction held 7 bases outside the gene matches. The CDR3 is made up of 13 amino acids. Germline loops: CDR1 DFQATT, CDR2 SNEGSKA (reference sequence). For the CDR3, the DNA is TGCAGTGCTGGAGGACAGGGTGAGGAGACCCAGTACTTC. Its protein is CSAGGQGEETQYF.

The J gene is TRBJ2-5, the V gene TRBV6-1; D gene ambiguous. The germline V gene has CDR1 MNHNS and CDR2 SASEGT. This CDR3 has 11 amino acids. Trimming cost V 7 bases and J 5 bases, with 8 bases left between them. The CDR3 loop reads CASTLGETQYF. CDR3 nucleotides: TGTGCCAGCACCCTCGGGGAGACCCAGTACTTC.

CDR3 DNA sequence: TGTGCCAGTAGTATAGATCCTCTGACGAACACTGAAGCTTTCTTT. It specifies CASSIDPLTNTEAFF. This chain joins TRBV19 and TRBJ1-1, with no clear D. Deletions cut 0 bases from V and 1 base from J, with 9 bases between. Germline lookup yields CDR1 LNHDA and CDR2 SQIVND (reference sequence). This CDR3 is built from 15 residues.

This clonotype was detected a few times. The rearrangement uses TRBV20-1 and TRBJ2-7, with D possibly being TRBD2 (6 bases). CDR1 and CDR2 (germline): DFQATT, SNEGSKA (reference sequence). V was clipped by 3 bases and J by 6 bases, with 12 bases between them. This CDR3 has 12 residues. The CDR3 nucleotides are TGCAGTGCTAGCGGGAGAGGGAGCGAGCAGTACTTC. Its protein product is CSASGRGSEQYF.

The CDR3 sequence: CASSFRDYRQGEQFF. The CDR3 region has the DNA TGTGCCAGCAGCTTCCGGGACTACCGACAAGGGGAGCAGTTCTTC. The rearrangement uses TRBV7-2 and TRBJ2-1; the match to TRBD2 covers 7 bases. Losses at the gene ends were 3 bases for V and 10 bases for J; bases not matched to a gene: 12. The germline V gene has CDR1 SGHTA and CDR2 FQGNSA. CDR3 length equals 15 residues.

The rearrangement links TRBV5-4 to TRBJ2-3; TRBD2 matches at 10 bases. V shed 0 bases, J shed 4 bases, and the junction held 8 bases outside the gene matches. Per germline, CDR1 SGHNT and CDR2 YYREEE (reference sequence). This CDR3 region has 17 residues. The CDR3 nucleotides read TGTGCCAGCAGCTTGGGACGGCTAGCGGGAGACTCAGATACGCAGTATTTT. Protein: CASSLGRLAGDSDTQYF. The full variable domain, completed using reference TRBV5-4 and TRBJ2-3, is ETGVTQSPTHLIKTRGQQVTLRCSSQSGHNTVSWYQQALGQGPQFIFQYYREEENGRGNFPPRFSGLQFPNYSSELNVNALELDDSALYLCASSLGRLAGDSDTQYFGPGTRLTVL.

V usage is TRBV6-5 and J usage is TRBJ2-7, with D perhaps TRBD1 (6 bases). Trimming left V 6 bases short and J 3 bases short, with 18 bases between. This CDR3 contains 15 residues. The germline V gene encodes CDR1 MNHEY and CDR2 SVGAGI. The CDR3 nucleotides are TGTGCCAGCAGCTATCAACAGGGTCGGGGCTACGAGCAGTACTTC. Amino acid sequence: CASSYQQGRGYEQYF.

V is TRBV28 and J is TRBJ1-6; no reliable D call. V dropped 8 bases and J dropped 3 bases, with 8 bases sitting between them. The length of the CDR3 is 13 residues. In germline, CDR1 is MDHEN, CDR2 SYDVKM. DNA of the CDR3: TGTGCCAGCGGGCAGATCTATAATTCACCCCTCCACTTT. Its translation: CASGQIYNSPLHF.

This clonotype was picked up many times. V usage is TRBV10-1 and J usage is TRBJ2-3; unclear D gene. The CDR3 is 15 amino acids. Deletions cut 2 bases from V and 0 bases from J, with 9 bases between. Germline V gene lookup returns CDR1 WNHNN and CDR2 SYGVQD (reference sequence). In DNA form, the CDR3 reads TGCGCCAGCAGTGAGGAGGTTTTGAGCACAGATACGCAGTATTTT. Protein: CASSEEVLSTDTQYF.

This chain uses TRBV5-4 with TRBJ2-7, with 7 bases that match TRBD1. The CDR3 extends over 13 amino acids. Trimming at V came to 3 bases and at J to 5 bases, leaving 5 bases not matched to a gene. CDR1 and CDR2 from the germline V gene are SGHNT and YYREEE (reference sequence). The CDR3: CASSSTGANEQYF. The CDR3 bases are TGTGCCAGCAGCTCAACAGGGGCCAACGAGCAGTACTTC.

This clonotype turned up a few times. V and J are TRBV5-4 and TRBJ2-1, with 8 bases aligning to TRBD1. Looked up from germline, CDR1 is SGHNT and CDR2 is YYREEE (reference sequence). V gave up 4 bases and J gave up 13 bases; unmatched junction bases: 10. This CDR3 region has 13 residues. The CDR3 bases are TGTGCCAGCAGCGACAGGGGAGAAGATAGACAGTTCTTC. Translating it yields CASSDRGEDRQFF.

The chain uses TRBV20-1 and TRBJ1-3; no definite D call. The CDR3 sequence is 15 residues long. The V and J ends lost 0 bases and 4 bases respectively, with 13 bases between them. CDR1 is DFQATT and CDR2 is SNEGSKA in the germline V gene (reference sequence). CDR3 in DNA: TGCAGTGCTAGAGAGATAGAAGTGGAGGGAAACACCATATATTTT. Translating gives CSAREIEVEGNTIYF.

The chain has TRBV25-1 and TRBJ2-1; perhaps TRBD1 as D (6 bases). The CDR3 runs 17 residues. V lost 5 bases, J lost 0 bases, and 17 bases lay in between. In germline, CDR1 is MGHDK, CDR2 SYGVNS. DNA for the CDR3: TGTGCCAGCAGTTCGAGGACACAGGGCAGCTCCTACAATGAGCAGTTCTTC. The encoded protein is CASSSRTQGSSYNEQFF.

CDR3 amino acids: CASSVDGSAWDEQFF. The DNA of the CDR3 is TGTGCCAGCAGCGTAGATGGTTCAGCCTGGGATGAGCAGTTCTTC. The chain couples TRBV9 to TRBJ2-1; D unresolved. V was trimmed by 0 bases and J by 8 bases, leaving 15 bases between them. Germline CDR1 reads SGDLS; CDR2 reads YYNGEE. This CDR3 is built from 15 residues.

V usage is TRBV4-3 and J usage is TRBJ2-3; D gene uncertain. CDR1 LGHNA and CDR2 YSLEER come from the germline V gene. CDR3 length: 15 residues. V lost 0 bases and J lost 1, with 8 bases in between. CDR3 sequence reads: CASSQDEARTDTQYF. The CDR3 DNA follows: TGCGCCAGCAGCCAAGATGAGGCGCGCACAGATACGCAGTATTTT.

V usage is TRBV12-3 or TRBV12-4 and J usage is TRBJ2-5; D might be TRBD1 (6 bases). This CDR3 is 13 amino acids long. Trimming left V 2 bases short and J 6 bases short, with 10 bases between. The CDR3 spells CASSLQGLKTQYF. The CDR3 region has the DNA TGTGCCAGCAGTTTACAGGGGCTAAAGACCCAGTACTTC.

This clonotype has just a few counts. This chain joins TRBV4-2 and TRBJ1-4, with 8 bases lining up with TRBD1. After removal of 4 bases from V and 5 bases from J, the junction contained 3 bases not matched to a gene. The CDR3 is made up of 14 amino acids. Per the germline V gene, CDR1 is LGHNA and CDR2 is YNFKEQ. As DNA, the CDR3 is TGTGCCAGCAGCCTTGGACAGGGAAATGAAAAACTGTTTTTT. Encoded protein: CASSLGQGNEKLFF.

This clonotype occurred a few times. V usage is TRBV5-1 and J usage is TRBJ2-1; D not resolved. The CDR3 consists of 14 residues. CDR1 and CDR2 (germline): SGHRS, YFSETQ. Trimming removed 4 bases at V and 5 bases at J, with 13 bases between. CDR3 in DNA: TGCGCCAGCAGCCTGACCAACTACCACAATGAGCAGTTCTTC. It specifies CASSLTNYHNEQFF.

This clonotype was counted a few times. The chain carries TRBV11-2 and TRBJ2-1; 7 positions agree with TRBD2. V was clipped by 6 bases and J by 8 bases; unmatched bases: 1. The CDR3 length is 11 residues. CDR1 is SGHAT and CDR2 is FQNNGV in the germline V gene. Written as DNA, the CDR3 is TGTGCCAGCAGACTAGCGTATGAGCAGTTCTTC. This translates into CASRLAYEQFF.

V usage is TRBV9 and J usage is TRBJ2-3, with a tentative D call TRBD2 (5 bases). Germline values: CDR1 SGDLS, CDR2 YYNGEE. There are 15 residues in the CDR3. Deletions cut 0 bases from V and 4 bases from J, with 12 bases between. The CDR3 coding sequence is TGTGCCAGCAGCGTAGAACTAGAGGATCCAGATACGCAGTATTTT. It specifies CASSVELEDPDTQYF.

The genes are TRBV28 and TRBJ2-3; TRBD2 aligns across 7 bases. The germline V gene has CDR1 MDHEN and CDR2 SYDVKM. This CDR3 comprises 16 residues. V lost 6 bases to trimming and J lost 4 bases; unmatched junction nucleotides: 13. The CDR3: CASSPPGGRTSDTQYF. In DNA, the CDR3 is TGTGCCAGCAGCCCTCCGGGCGGGAGAACCTCAGATACGCAGTATTTT.